The present T cell receptor beta chain was sequenced within a study of blood T cell repertoires in COVID-19. Trimming took off 0 bases at V and 4 bases at J, with 12 bases between the two ends. The CDR3 is 15 amino acids. CDR1 LGHDT and CDR2 YNNKEL come from the germline V gene (reference sequence). Profiling relied on immunoSEQ multiplex PCR, and the TCRdb table lists in-frame clones only, not all of them. There are roughly 180,000 clones in the sample; about 83% occur only once, and less than 4% lies in the top ten. The sequenced sample was PBMCs or T cells enriched from blood (not recorded which). This chain joins TRBV3-1 (or the pseudogene TRBV3-2) and TRBJ1-2; no clear D. This clonotype was obtained from a woman aged 45 to 65 in a cohort exposed to, infected with or recovered from COVID-19 (not recorded which). CDR3 sequence (DNA): TGTGCCAGCAGCCAAGATGAGAAACAGACCTATGGCTACACCTTC. Translating it yields CASSQDEKQTYGYTF.